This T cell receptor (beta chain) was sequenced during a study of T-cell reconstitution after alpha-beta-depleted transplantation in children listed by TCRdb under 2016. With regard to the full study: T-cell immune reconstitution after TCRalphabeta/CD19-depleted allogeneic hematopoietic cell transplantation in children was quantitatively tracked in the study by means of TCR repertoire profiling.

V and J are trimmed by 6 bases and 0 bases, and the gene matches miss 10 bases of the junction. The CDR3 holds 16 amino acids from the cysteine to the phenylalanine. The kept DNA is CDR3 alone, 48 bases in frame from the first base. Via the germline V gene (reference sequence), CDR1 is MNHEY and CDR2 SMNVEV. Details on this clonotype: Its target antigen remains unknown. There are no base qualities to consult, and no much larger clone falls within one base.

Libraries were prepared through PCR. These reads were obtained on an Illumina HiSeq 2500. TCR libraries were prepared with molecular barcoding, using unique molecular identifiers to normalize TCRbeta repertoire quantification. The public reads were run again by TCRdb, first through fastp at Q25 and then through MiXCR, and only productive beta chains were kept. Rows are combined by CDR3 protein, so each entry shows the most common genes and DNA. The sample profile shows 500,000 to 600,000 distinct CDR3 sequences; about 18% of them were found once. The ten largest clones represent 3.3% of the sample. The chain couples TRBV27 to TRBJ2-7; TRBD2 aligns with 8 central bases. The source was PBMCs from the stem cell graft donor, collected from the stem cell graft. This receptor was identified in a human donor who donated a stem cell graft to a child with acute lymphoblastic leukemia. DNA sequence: TGTGCCAGCAGCCTTTTATTAGCGGGAAGCTCCTACGAGCAGTACTTC. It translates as CASSLLLAGSSYEQYF.